The sequence of this T cell receptor (beta chain) was determined in a study of graft-versus-host responses after intestinal transplantation. The V and J ends lost 4 bases and 0 bases, in that order; junction bases with no gene match: 5. CDR3 length: 17 residues. The germline V gene encodes CDR1 LGHNA and CDR2 YSLEER. This clone was picked up a small number of times. The antigen is not known. Some clones are missing from TCRdb's copy, which holds only in-frame ones; the method was immunoSEQ multiplex PCR. The data hold almost 40,000 clones, with more than 90% observed a single time. The chain links TRBV4-3 to TRBJ2-6, with 8 bases that match TRBD1. This receptor was obtained from a human donor who was the organ donor for an intestinal transplant. This material consisted of unstimulated CD8+ T cells sorted from spleen or lymph node cells, taken before transplant. The CDR3 sequence is CASSPRTGISGANVLTF. The DNA for the CDR3 is TGCGCCAGCAGCCCTAGGACAGGGATCTCTGGGGCCAACGTCCTGACTTTC.